The next 29 T cell receptor beta chains were all read from a single sample in a study of blood T cell repertoires in COVID-19. Repertoires were generated with immunoSEQ multiplex PCR, while TCRdb's copy carries only in-frame clones and drops some. The table lists about 140,000 clones, around 80% of them singletons, with roughly 8.6% in the top ten. Sequenced input: peripheral blood. The origin of the receptors is a woman of 80 years or more in a cohort sampled during active or convalescent COVID-19.

This clone was detected only once. The gene calls are TRBV19 and TRBJ2-6, with a weak D call TRBD2 (5 bases). This CDR3 spans 15 amino acids. Looked up from germline, CDR1 is LNHDA and CDR2 is SQIVND (reference sequence). Trimming stripped 1 base from V and 4 bases from J, with 8 bases between. CDR3 amino acids: CASSIAGTGANVLTF. The CDR3 region has the DNA TGTGCCAGTAGTATAGCGGGAACCGGGGCCAACGTCCTGACTTTC.

The chain's CDR3 is CASSLQRAGGYTF. The CDR3 coding sequence is TGTGCCAGCAGTTTGCAGAGGGCGGGTGGCTACACCTTC. The V call is TRBV28, the J call TRBJ1-2; D is unclear. Trimming cost V 3 bases and J 7 bases, with 12 bases left between them. The CDR3 runs to 13 residues. The V gene's germline CDR1 is MDHEN and CDR2 SYDVKM.

The chain couples TRBV9 to TRBJ2-3, with 7 bases identical to TRBD1. Germline V gene data show CDR1 as SGDLS and CDR2 as YYNGEE. The CDR3 consists of 15 residues. J was trimmed by 1 base and V by 4 bases; bases with no gene match: 6. This CDR3 reads CASSSRTGRTDTQYF. The DNA for the CDR3 is TGTGCCAGCAGCTCTCGGACAGGCCGCACAGATACGCAGTATTTT. The whole variable domain, filled in from reference TRBV9 and TRBJ2-3, reads DSGVTQTPKHLITATGQRVTLRCSPRSGDLSVYWYQQSLDQGLQFLIQYYNGEERAKGNILERFSAQQFPDLHSELNLSSLELGDSALYFCASSSRTGRTDTQYFGPGTRLTVL.

The rearrangement uses TRBV2 and TRBJ2-3; D is unresolved. The CDR3 loop spans 13 amino acids. V was trimmed by 3 bases and J by 2 bases, leaving 6 bases between them. Per the germline V gene, CDR1 is SNHLY and CDR2 is FYNNEI. This CDR3 reads CASSDTYTDTQYF. CDR3 bases: TGTGCCAGCAGTGATACTTACACAGATACGCAGTATTTT.

This chain connects TRBV19 to TRBJ1-6; 9 bases line up with TRBD1. The CDR3 spans 15 residues. V shed 9 bases, J shed 4 bases, and the junction held 7 bases outside the gene matches. Germline CDR1 is LNHDA and CDR2 is SQIVND (reference sequence). DNA for the CDR3: TGTGCCAGCGGACAGGGGCAGGTTTATAATTCACCCCTCCACTTT. This gives the protein CASGQGQVYNSPLHF.

V gene TRBV5-1 combines with J gene TRBJ2-6; 9 bases are a match to TRBD1. CDR3 size: 17 residues. CDR1 is SGHRS, CDR2 YFSETQ, per germline. Losses at the gene ends were 5 bases for V and 0 bases for J; bases not matched to a gene: 6. The CDR3, as DNA: TGCGCCAGCAGGCCCGGGACAGGGAGCTCTGGGGCCAACGTCCTGACTTTC. Its protein product is CASRPGTGSSGANVLTF. Full variable domain (remainder filled in from reference TRBV5-1 and TRBJ2-6): KAGVTQTPRYLIKTRGQQVTLSCSPISGHRSVSWYQQTPGQGLQFLFEYFSETQRNKGNFPGRFSGRQFSNSRSEMNVSTLELGDSALYLCASRPGTGSSGANVLTFGAGSRLTVL.

The V and J genes are TRBV15 and TRBJ1-5; 9 bases are a match to TRBD1. The ends lost 6 bases at V and 11 bases at J; junction bases unmatched: 11. CDR3 length equals 14 residues. Germline V gives CDR1 LNHNV, CDR2 YYDKDF (reference sequence). CDR3: CATRTGGLGLAQHF. CDR3 coding DNA: TGTGCCACCAGGACAGGGGGACTCGGTTTGGCCCAGCATTTT.

The J gene is TRBJ2-1, the V gene TRBV6-2 or TRBV6-3; D gene ambiguous. CDR1 and CDR2 (germline): MNHEY, SVGEGT. V lost 5 bases, J lost 9 bases, and 14 bases lay in between. This CDR3 has 13 amino acids. DNA of the CDR3: TGTGCCAGCAGTCCCCTCAGAAGTCGTGAGCAGTTCTTC. It codes for CASSPLRSREQFF.

V usage is TRBV27 and J usage is TRBJ1-4, with a tentative D call TRBD1 (6 bases). Per germline, CDR1 MNHEY and CDR2 SMNVEV (reference sequence). There are 17 residues in the CDR3. V lost 4 bases to trimming and J lost 0 bases, with 15 bases between them. CDR3 sequence reads: CASSSTTGPATNEKLFF. CDR3 DNA sequence: TGTGCCAGCAGTTCCACGACAGGCCCCGCAACTAATGAAAAACTGTTTTTT.

This clone has a handful of counts. The chain combines TRBV4-1 with TRBJ1-1, with 7 bases that match TRBD1. The V and J ends lost 4 bases and 1 base, in that order; junction bases with no gene match: 9. Germline assignment: CDR1 MGHRA and CDR2 YSYEKL. This CDR3 contains 16 residues. CDR3 in DNA: TGCGCCAGCAGCCCTTCTGGACAGGCTGGGAACACTGAAGCTTTCTTT. Protein product: CASSPSGQAGNTEAFF.

The chain couples TRBV4-3 to TRBJ1-2, with 12 bases lining up with TRBD1. V was clipped by 6 bases and J by 8 bases; unmatched bases: 13. This CDR3 is 16 amino acids long. Germline assignment: CDR1 LGHNA and CDR2 YSLEER. CDR3: CASSRPGTGGAEGYTF. The CDR3 bases are TGCGCCAGCAGTCGACCCGGGACAGGGGGCGCGGAGGGCTACACCTTC.

V is TRBV7-3 and J is TRBJ2-5, with a possible D match to TRBD2 (6 bases). The CDR3 is 14 amino acids. CDR1 and CDR2 from the germline V gene are SGHTA and FQGTGA. Trimming removed 1 base from V and 3 bases from J, with 9 bases in between. The CDR3 DNA reads as TGTGCCAGCAGCTTAAACAGGAGGGAAGAGACCCAGTACTTC. It encodes CASSLNRREETQYF.

The chain has TRBV29-1 and TRBJ1-2, with TRBD1 identical over 10 bases. The CDR3 contains 15 residues. The ends lost 3 bases at V and 4 bases at J; junction bases unmatched: 8. Germline V gives CDR1 SQVTM, CDR2 ANQGSEA. The CDR3: CSVEGRDRGLYGYTF. CDR3 in DNA: TGCAGCGTTGAGGGCCGGGACAGGGGACTCTATGGCTACACCTTC.

The genes are TRBV27 and TRBJ2-3, with no clear D. The germline CDR1 and CDR2 sequences are MNHEY and SMNVEV (reference sequence). The CDR3 loop spans 14 amino acids. V was trimmed by 4 bases and J by 2 bases, leaving 10 bases between them. The CDR3 reads CASSYSRNTDTQYF. The CDR3 DNA reads TGTGCCAGCAGTTACTCTAGAAACACAGATACGCAGTATTTT.

The CDR3 DNA follows: TGTGCCAGCAGCGCCCATAGCACCGGGGAGCTGTTTTTT. It is translated as CASSAHSTGELFF. The chain employs TRBV9 and TRBJ2-2; D is uncertain. V dropped 3 bases and J dropped 4 bases, with 7 bases sitting between them. The CDR3 consists of 13 residues. Germline CDR1 and CDR2: SGDLS and YYNGEE.

V gene TRBV27 combines with J gene TRBJ2-6; tentatively, D is TRBD1 (6 bases). Per germline, CDR1 MNHEY and CDR2 SMNVEV (reference sequence). The CDR3 consists of 15 residues. The V end lost 4 bases, the J end lost 2 bases, and 9 bases lay between the germline ends. The CDR3 protein is CASSSHRAGANVLTF. The CDR3 nucleotides are TGTGCCAGCAGTTCCCACAGGGCTGGGGCCAACGTCCTGACTTTC.

The chain employs TRBV10-3 and TRBJ1-2; maybe TRBD1 (5 bases). The V gene's germline CDR1 is ENHRY and CDR2 SYGVKD. Trimming cost V 2 bases and J 3 bases, with 7 bases left between them. There are 13 residues in the CDR3. CDR3 in DNA: TGTGCCATCAGTGAGCCGACAGACTATGGCTACACCTTC. This encodes CAISEPTDYGYTF.

This rearrangement joins TRBV11-2 to TRBJ2-5, with TRBD2 identical over 9 bases. V gave up 4 bases and J gave up 1 base; unmatched junction bases: 4. CDR1 and CDR2 (germline): SGHAT, FQNNGV. The CDR3 has 15 amino acids. CDR3 coding DNA: TGTGCCAGCAGCTCCCAGACTAGCGGCCAAGAGACCCAGTACTTC. As protein: CASSSQTSGQETQYF.

The CDR3: CASSLGVVTYGYTF. CDR3 nucleotide sequence: TGTGCCAGCAGCTTAGGGGTTGTGACCTATGGCTACACCTTC. This chain connects TRBV5-6 to TRBJ1-2, with D possibly TRBD1 on 5 matching bases. The CDR3 runs 14 residues. Trimming cost V 2 bases and J 4 bases, with 12 bases left between them. Per the germline V gene, CDR1 is SGHDT and CDR2 is YYEEEE.

This clone was counted between two and nine times. This chain joins TRBV7-5 and TRBJ2-6; the D segment call TRBD2 is taken from the table without a DNA check. TRBV7-5 is described as a pseudogene. The CDR3 spans 19 residues. DNA for the CDR3: TGTGCCAGAAGCTTACCTCCTTTAAAACGGAGCTCTGGGGCCAACGTCCTGACTTTC. Translated, it gives CARSLPPLKRSSGANVLTF.

This clone was detected only a few times. Within the sample, other DNA sequences also encode this same CDR3. This chain uses TRBV7-9 with TRBJ1-1; D may be TRBD1 (5 bases). Germline lookup yields CDR1 SEHNR and CDR2 FQNEAQ (reference sequence). The CDR3 runs to 14 residues. Trimming pared 1 base from V and 1 base from J, leaving 7 bases between. As DNA, the CDR3 is TGTGCCAGCAGCTTAGTGGGGGGGAACACTGAAGCTTTCTTT. Protein: CASSLVGGNTEAFF.

The chain employs TRBV7-8 and TRBJ1-2, with D hard to call. V was clipped by 0 bases and J by 7 bases, with 12 bases between them. CDR1 is SGHVS, CDR2 FQNEAQ, per germline. This CDR3 region has 14 residues. The CDR3 here is CASSLALVSGGYTF. CDR3 nucleotides: TGTGCCAGCAGCTTAGCTCTTGTCTCAGGTGGCTACACCTTC.

This chain uses TRBV10-1 with TRBJ1-4; D not resolved. The V end lost 0 bases, the J end lost 0 bases, and 5 bases lay between the germline ends. This CDR3 has 15 residues. Germline V gene sequence: CDR1 WNHNN, CDR2 SYGVQD (reference sequence). DNA of the CDR3: TGCGCCAGCAGTGAGTCGGCAGCAACTAATGAAAAACTGTTTTTT. Translating gives CASSESAATNEKLFF.

V gene TRBV5-1 combines with J gene TRBJ2-4, with D unresolved. The CDR3 is 14 amino acids. Germline loops: CDR1 SGHRS, CDR2 YFSETQ. V lost 4 bases and J lost 0, with 8 bases in between. CDR3 amino acids: CASSPRLAKNIQYF. The CDR3 DNA reads as TGCGCCAGCAGCCCGCGGCTAGCCAAAAACATTCAGTACTTC.

The J gene is TRBJ2-5, the V gene TRBV11-2; 14 nucleotides line up with TRBD2. Germline V gene lookup returns CDR1 SGHAT and CDR2 FQNNGV. Trimming at V came to 4 bases and at J to 5 bases, leaving 6 bases not matched to a gene. CDR3 length: 16 residues. The CDR3 bases are TGTGCCAGCAGCTCCGGACTAGCGGGGGGCTGGGAGACCCAGTACTTC. Encoded protein: CASSSGLAGGWETQYF.

This clone was seen only once. The rearrangement uses TRBV12-3 or TRBV12-4 and TRBJ1-2; tentative D call: TRBD1 (5 bases). This CDR3 comprises 13 residues. Deletions cut 4 bases from V and 10 bases from J, with 16 bases between. In DNA, the CDR3 is TGTGCCAGCAGTTATCGTCCAGGGAAGGACTACACCTTC. Amino acids: CASSYRPGKDYTF.

A single count supports this clone. The V gene is TRBV12-3 or TRBV12-4, the J gene TRBJ1-1, with D uncertain. V was cut by 3 bases and J by 3 bases, with 8 bases left in between. The CDR3 runs to 13 residues. CDR3: CASSFRRDTEAFF. CDR3 sequence (DNA): TGTGCCAGCAGTTTTCGTCGGGACACTGAAGCTTTCTTT.

The V call is TRBV19, the J call TRBJ1-5, with D possibly being TRBD1 (6 bases). Trimming removed 7 bases at V and 0 bases at J, with 13 bases between. Germline CDR1 reads LNHDA; CDR2 reads SQIVND (reference sequence). This CDR3 is 15 amino acids long. The chain's CDR3 is CASTTGQTSNQPQHF. The CDR3 DNA follows: TGTGCCAGTACCACTGGACAGACTAGCAATCAGCCCCAGCATTTT.

The CDR3 DNA reads TGTGCCAGCATGAGAGGGACAGGTGCGGCCCAGTACTTC. Translated, it gives CASMRGTGAAQYF. The chain carries TRBV2 and TRBJ2-5; 8 positions match TRBD1. After removal of 7 bases from V and 9 bases from J, the junction contained 10 bases not matched to a gene. The CDR3 totals 13 residues. Germline V gene sequence: CDR1 SNHLY, CDR2 FYNNEI.